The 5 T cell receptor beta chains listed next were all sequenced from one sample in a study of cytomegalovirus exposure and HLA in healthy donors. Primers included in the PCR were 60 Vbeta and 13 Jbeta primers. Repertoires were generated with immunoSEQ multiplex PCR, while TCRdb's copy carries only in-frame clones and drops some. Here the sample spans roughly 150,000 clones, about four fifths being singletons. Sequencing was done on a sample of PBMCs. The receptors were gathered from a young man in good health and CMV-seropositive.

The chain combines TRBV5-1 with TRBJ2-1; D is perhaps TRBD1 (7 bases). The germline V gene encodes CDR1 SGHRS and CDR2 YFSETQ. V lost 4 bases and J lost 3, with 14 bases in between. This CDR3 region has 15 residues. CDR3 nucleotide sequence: TGCGCCAGCAGCCCCAGGGGGGACGGCTACAATGAGCAGTTCTTC. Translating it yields CASSPRGDGYNEQFF.

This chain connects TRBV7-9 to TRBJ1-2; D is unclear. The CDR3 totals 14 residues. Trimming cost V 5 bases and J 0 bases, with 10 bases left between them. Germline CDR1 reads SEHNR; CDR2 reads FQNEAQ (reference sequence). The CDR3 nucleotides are TGTGCCAGCAGCCCCTCTTCAGCTAACTATGGCTACACCTTC. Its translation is CASSPSSANYGYTF.

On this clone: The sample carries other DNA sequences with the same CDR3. The CDR3 protein is CASSEQGSSYEQYF. The CDR3 DNA reads TGTGCCAGCAGTGAACAGGGGTCCTCCTACGAGCAGTACTTC. The chain employs TRBV2 and TRBJ2-7, with TRBD1 as a possible D gene (6 bases). V lost 2 bases and J 0 bases, leaving 8 bases between the germline ends. The CDR3 spans 14 residues. Germline lookup yields CDR1 SNHLY and CDR2 FYNNEI.

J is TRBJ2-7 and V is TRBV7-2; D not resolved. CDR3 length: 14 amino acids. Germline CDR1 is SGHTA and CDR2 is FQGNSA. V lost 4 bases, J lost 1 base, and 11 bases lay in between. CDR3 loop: CASSSRRVSYEQYF. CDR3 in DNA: TGTGCCAGCAGCTCCCGTCGGGTATCCTACGAGCAGTACTTC.

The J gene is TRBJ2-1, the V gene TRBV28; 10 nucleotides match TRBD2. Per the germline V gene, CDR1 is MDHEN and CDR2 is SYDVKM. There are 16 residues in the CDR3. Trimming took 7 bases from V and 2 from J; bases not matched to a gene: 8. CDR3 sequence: CASTAGTSVPYNEQFF. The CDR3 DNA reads TGTGCCAGCACCGCCGGGACTAGCGTCCCCTACAATGAGCAGTTCTTC.